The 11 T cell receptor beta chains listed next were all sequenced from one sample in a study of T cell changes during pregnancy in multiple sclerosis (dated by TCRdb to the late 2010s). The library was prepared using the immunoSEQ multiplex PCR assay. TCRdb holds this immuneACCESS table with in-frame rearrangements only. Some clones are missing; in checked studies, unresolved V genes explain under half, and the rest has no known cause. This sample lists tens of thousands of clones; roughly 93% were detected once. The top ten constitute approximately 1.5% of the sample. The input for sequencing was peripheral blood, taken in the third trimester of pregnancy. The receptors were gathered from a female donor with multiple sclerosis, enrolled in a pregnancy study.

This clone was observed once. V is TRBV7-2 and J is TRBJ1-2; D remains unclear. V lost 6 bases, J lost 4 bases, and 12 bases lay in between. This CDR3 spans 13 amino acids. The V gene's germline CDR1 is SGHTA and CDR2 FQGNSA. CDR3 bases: TGTGCCAGCAGTTCCTCTCACACCTATGGCTACACCTTC. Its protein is CASSSSHTYGYTF.

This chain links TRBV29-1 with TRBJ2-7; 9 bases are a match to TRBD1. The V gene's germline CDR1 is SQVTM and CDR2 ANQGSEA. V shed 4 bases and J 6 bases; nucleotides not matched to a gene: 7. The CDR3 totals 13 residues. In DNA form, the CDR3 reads TGCAGCGTTGTTGTCGGGGGACAGGGCGAGCAGTACTTC. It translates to CSVVVGGQGEQYF.

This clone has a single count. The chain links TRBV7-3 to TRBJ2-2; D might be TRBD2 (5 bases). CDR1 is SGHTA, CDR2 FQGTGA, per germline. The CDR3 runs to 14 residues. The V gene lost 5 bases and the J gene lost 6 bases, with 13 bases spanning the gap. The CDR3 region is CASSLRGGPGELFF. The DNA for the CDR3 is TGTGCCAGCAGCCTACGAGGCGGGCCCGGGGAGCTGTTTTTT.

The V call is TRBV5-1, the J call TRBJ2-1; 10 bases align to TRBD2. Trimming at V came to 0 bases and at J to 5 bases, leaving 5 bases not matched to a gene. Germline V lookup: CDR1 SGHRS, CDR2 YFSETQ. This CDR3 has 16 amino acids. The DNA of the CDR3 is TGCGCCAGCAGCTTGGGGGATAGCGGGGGGCACAATGAGCAGTTCTTC. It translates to CASSLGDSGGHNEQFF.

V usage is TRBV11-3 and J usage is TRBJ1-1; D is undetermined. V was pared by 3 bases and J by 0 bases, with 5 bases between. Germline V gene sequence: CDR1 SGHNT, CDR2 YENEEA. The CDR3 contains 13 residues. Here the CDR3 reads CASSLGVNTEAFF. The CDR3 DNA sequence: TGTGCCAGCAGCTTGGGAGTGAACACTGAAGCTTTCTTT.

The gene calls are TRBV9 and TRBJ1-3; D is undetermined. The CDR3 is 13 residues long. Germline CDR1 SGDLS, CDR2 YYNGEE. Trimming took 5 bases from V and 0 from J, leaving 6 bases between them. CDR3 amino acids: CASRASSGNTIYF. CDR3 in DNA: TGTGCCAGCAGGGCTTCCTCTGGAAACACCATATATTTT.

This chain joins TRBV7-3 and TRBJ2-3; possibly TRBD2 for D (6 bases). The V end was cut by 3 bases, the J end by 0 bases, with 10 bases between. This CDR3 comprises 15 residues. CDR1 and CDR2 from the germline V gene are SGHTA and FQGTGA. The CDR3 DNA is TGTGCCAGCAGCTTCGACGGGACTAGCACAGATACGCAGTATTTT. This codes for CASSFDGTSTDTQYF.

In DNA, the CDR3 is TGTGCCAGTAGTACCCCGACAGGGGGAAAAGAGACCCAGTACTTC. This sequence encodes CASSTPTGGKETQYF. This chain connects TRBV19 to TRBJ2-5; 9 bases are a match to TRBD1. CDR3 length: 15 amino acids. In germline, CDR1 is LNHDA, CDR2 SQIVND (reference sequence). V shed 4 bases and J 3 bases; nucleotides not matched to a gene: 6.

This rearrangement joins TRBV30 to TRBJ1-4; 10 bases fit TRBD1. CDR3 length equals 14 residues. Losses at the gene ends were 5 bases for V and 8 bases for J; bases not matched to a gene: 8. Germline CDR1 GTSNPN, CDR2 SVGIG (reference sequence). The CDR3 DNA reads TGTGCCTGGGGTCCCGGGACAGGGGAGGAAAAACTGTTTTTT. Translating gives CAWGPGTGEEKLFF. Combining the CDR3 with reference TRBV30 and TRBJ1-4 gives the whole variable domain SQTIHQWPATLVQPVGSPLSLECTVEGTSNPNLYWYRQAAGRGLQLLFYSVGIGQISSEVPQNLSASRPQDRQFILSSKKLLLSDSGFYLCAWGPGTGEEKLFFGSGTQLSVL.

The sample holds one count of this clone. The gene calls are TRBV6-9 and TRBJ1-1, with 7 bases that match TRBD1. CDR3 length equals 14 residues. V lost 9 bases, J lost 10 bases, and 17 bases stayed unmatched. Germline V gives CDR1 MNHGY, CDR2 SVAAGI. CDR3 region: CARYLIITGVPAFF. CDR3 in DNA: TGTGCCAGATACCTTATCATCACAGGGGTTCCAGCTTTCTTT.

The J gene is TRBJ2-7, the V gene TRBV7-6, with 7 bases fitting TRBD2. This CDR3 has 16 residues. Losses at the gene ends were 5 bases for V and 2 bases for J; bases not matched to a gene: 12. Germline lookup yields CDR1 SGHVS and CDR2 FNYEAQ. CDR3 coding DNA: TGTGCCAGCAGCCATCGGCGGGGGACGCAAACCTACGAGCAGTACTTC. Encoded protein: CASSHRRGTQTYEQYF.